The sequence of this TCR beta chain was determined in a study of cytomegalovirus exposure and HLA in healthy donors. PCR involved 60 Vbeta and 13 Jbeta primers. Data came from immunoSEQ multiplex PCR; TCRdb stores just in-frame clones and leaves some out. This sample carries 200,000 to 250,000 clones, 60% to 80% of them seen once, and the ten largest clones take about 1.8%. The CDR3 has 17 amino acids. V was cut by 1 base and J by 1 base, with 16 bases left in between. Germline V CDR1 and CDR2: LGHNA, YNFKEQ. A note on this clone: Antigen: not known.

General observations from the study: Earlier findings revealed that most TCR beta V segments proved productive either about 87% or about 30% of the time. Reported results showed that the classifier diagnosed cytomegalovirus status with high specificity and sensitivity. In a later analysis, V- and J-gene trimming of beta chains associated with a DCLRE1C missense variant, replicated independently. In a later analysis, HLA-associated beta chains showed higher expansion and lower generation probabilities than comparable chains.

Specimen: PBMCs. This receptor was identified in a man aged 18 to 35 in good health and CMV-seronegative. This chain connects TRBV4-2 to TRBJ1-2, with D perhaps TRBD1 (5 bases). The chain's CDR3 is CASSQVPEFDSNYGYTF. The CDR3 nucleotides read TGTGCCAGCAGCCAAGTTCCGGAATTCGACAGTAACTATGGCTACACCTTC.